Sequencing of this T cell receptor beta chain was carried out in a study of graft-versus-host responses after intestinal transplantation. Whole-study context: Recipients across the board were started on anti-thymocyte globulin induction, then kept on tacrolimus and steroids for around three years. Study results and caveats: The authors found GvH clones in recipient marrow, some appearing first in ileum or blood. Peak circulating GvH clone levels were associated with early post-transplant HvG declines. The presence of high graft-versus-host to host-versus-graft clonal ratios in allografts characterized patients with graft-donor T cell macrochimerism.

This clone was seen a handful of times. Its antigen is still unknown. The germline V gene encodes CDR1 ENHRY and CDR2 SYGVKD. The CDR3 runs to 18 residues. After removal of 3 bases from V and 6 bases from J, the junction contained 17 bases not matched to a gene. Measured with immunoSEQ multiplex PCR; TCRdb has only the in-frame clones, and not every one. The sample gives approximately 90,000 clones, about 88% of which show up once; 0.28% is in the top ten. The sequence came from a human donor who was the organ donor for an intestinal transplant. Source: unstimulated CD4+ T cells sorted from spleen or lymph node cells, taken before transplant. This chain links TRBV10-3 with TRBJ2-3; the match to TRBD2 covers 8 bases. This CDR3 is CAISEVAGGTALRDTQYF. The CDR3 DNA reads TGTGCCATCAGTGAAGTGGCGGGGGGTACGGCACTAAGGGATACGCAGTATTTT.